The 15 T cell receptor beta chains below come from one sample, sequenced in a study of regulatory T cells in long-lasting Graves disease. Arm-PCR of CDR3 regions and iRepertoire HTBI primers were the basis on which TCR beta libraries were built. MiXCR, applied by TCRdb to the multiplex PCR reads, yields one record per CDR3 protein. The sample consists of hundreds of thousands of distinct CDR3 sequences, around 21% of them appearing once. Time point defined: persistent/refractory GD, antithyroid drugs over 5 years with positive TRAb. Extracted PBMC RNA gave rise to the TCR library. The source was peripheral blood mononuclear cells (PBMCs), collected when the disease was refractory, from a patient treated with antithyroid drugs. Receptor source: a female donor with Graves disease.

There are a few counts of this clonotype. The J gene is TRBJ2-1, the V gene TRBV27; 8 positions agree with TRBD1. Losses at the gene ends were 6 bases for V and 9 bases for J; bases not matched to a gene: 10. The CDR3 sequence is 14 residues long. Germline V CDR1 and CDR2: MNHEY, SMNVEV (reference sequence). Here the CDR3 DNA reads TGTGCCAGCAGCCTAGGACAGGGCTTAGGTGAGCAGTTCTTC. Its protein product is CASSLGQGLGEQFF.

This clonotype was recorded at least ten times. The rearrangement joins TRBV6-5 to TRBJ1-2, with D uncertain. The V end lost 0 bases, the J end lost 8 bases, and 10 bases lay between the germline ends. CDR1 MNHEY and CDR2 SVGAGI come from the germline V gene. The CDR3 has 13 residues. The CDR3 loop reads CASSYSTTQGYTF. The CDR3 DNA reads TGTGCCAGCAGTTACTCGACTACGCAGGGCTACACCTTC.

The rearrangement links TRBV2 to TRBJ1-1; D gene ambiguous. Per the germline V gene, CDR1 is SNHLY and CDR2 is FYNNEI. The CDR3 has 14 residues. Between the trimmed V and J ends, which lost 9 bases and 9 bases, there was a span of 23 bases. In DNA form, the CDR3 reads TGTGCCAGTAGCCAATCACGGGCACACCCTAAAGCTTTCTTT. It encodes CASSQSRAHPKAFF.

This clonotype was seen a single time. The CDR3 loop is CASSFRVTDTQYF. DNA of the CDR3: TGTGCCAGCAGCTTTCGGGTCACAGATACGCAGTATTTT. V and J are TRBV11-3 and TRBJ2-3; no definite D call. Germline V gene lookup returns CDR1 SGHNT and CDR2 YENEEA. This CDR3 region has 13 residues. Trimming took off 3 bases at V and 2 bases at J, with 6 bases between the two ends.

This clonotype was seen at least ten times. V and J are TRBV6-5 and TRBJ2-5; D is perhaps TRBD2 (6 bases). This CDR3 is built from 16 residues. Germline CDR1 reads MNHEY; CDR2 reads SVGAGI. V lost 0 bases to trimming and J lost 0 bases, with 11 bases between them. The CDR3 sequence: CASSYSLADNQETQYF. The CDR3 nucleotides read TGTGCCAGCAGTTACTCTTTAGCGGACAACCAAGAGACCCAGTACTTC.

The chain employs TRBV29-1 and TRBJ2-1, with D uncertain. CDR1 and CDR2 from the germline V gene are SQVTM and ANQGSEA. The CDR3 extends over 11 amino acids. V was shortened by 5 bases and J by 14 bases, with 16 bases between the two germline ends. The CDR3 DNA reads TGCAGCGTTAGTACGGGCCGTATGAAGTTCTTC. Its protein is CSVSTGRMKFF.

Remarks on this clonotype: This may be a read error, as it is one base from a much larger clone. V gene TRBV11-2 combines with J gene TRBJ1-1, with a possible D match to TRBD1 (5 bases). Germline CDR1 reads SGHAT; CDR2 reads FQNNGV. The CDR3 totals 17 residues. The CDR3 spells CASSLAKCGAQNAEAFF. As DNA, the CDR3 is TGTGCCAGCAGCTTAGCAAAATGTGGGGCCCAGAACGCTGAAGCTTTCTTT. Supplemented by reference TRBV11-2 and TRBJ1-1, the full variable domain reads EAGVAQSPRYKIIEKRQSVAFWCNPISGHATLYWYQQILGQGPKLLIQFQNNGVVDDSQLPKDRFSAERLKGVDSTLKIQPAKLEDSAVYLCASSLAKCGAQNAEAFFGQGTRLTVV.

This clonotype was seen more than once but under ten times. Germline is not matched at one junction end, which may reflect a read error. The CDR3 sequence is CASSQELWGSVETQYF. CDR3 in DNA: TGCGCCAGCAGCCAAGAATTGTGGGGCAGCGTGGAGACCCAGTACTTC. This chain links TRBV7-9 with TRBJ2-5; possibly TRBD1 for D (5 bases). From germline, CDR1 is SEHNR and CDR2 FQNEAQ (reference sequence). This CDR3 is 16 amino acids long.

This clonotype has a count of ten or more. Here the CDR3 DNA reads TGTGCCAGCAGCCAAGGGACAGCCTACTACGAGCAGTACTTC. Its translation is CASSQGTAYYEQYF. The J gene is TRBJ2-7, the V gene TRBV3-1, with a weak D call TRBD1 (6 bases). CDR1 is LGHDT and CDR2 is YNNKEL in the germline V gene (reference sequence). Between the trimmed V and J ends, which lost 1 base and 3 bases, there was a span of 10 bases. The CDR3 extends over 14 amino acids.

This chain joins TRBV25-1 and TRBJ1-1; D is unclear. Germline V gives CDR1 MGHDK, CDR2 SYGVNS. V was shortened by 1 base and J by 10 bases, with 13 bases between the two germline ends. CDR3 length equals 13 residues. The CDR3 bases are TGTGCCAGCAGTGAATGGGAGGGAATCGGAGCTTTCTTT. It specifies CASSEWEGIGAFF.

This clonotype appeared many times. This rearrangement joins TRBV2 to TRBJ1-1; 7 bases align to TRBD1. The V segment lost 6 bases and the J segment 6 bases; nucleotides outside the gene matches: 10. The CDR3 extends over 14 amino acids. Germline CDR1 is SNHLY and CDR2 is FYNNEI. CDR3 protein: CASSPTDRDAEAFF. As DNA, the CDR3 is TGTGCCAGCAGCCCGACCGACAGGGACGCTGAAGCTTTCTTT.

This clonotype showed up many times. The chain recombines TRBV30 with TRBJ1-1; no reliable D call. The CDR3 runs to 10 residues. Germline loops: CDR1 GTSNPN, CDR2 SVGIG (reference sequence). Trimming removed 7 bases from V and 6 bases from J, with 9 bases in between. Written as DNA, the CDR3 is TGTGCCTTATTTAGCCCTGAAGCTTTCTTT. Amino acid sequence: CALFSPEAFF.

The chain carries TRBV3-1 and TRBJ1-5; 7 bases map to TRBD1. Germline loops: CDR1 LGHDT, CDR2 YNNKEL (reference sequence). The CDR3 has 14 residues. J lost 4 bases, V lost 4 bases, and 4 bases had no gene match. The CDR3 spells CASSRDRVNQPQHF. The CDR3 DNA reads TGTGCCAGCAGCCGCGACAGGGTTAATCAGCCCCAGCATTTT.

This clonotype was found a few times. The CDR3 sequence: CASSLGLAGGAEQFF. CDR3 in DNA: TGTGCCAGCAGTTTGGGACTAGCGGGAGGTGCTGAGCAGTTCTTC. This sequence joins TRBV28 and TRBJ2-1; TRBD2 aligns across 15 bases. The CDR3 is made up of 15 amino acids. Germline lookup yields CDR1 MDHEN and CDR2 SYDVKM. V trimming: 3 bases; J trimming: 9 bases; junction bases outside the gene matches: 3.

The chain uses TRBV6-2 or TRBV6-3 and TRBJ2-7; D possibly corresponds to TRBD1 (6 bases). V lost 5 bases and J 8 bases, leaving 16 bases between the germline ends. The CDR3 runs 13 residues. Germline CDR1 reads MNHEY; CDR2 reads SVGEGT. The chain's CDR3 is CASSEQGPTKQYF. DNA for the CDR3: TGTGCCAGCAGTGAACAGGGACCAACGAAGCAGTACTTC.